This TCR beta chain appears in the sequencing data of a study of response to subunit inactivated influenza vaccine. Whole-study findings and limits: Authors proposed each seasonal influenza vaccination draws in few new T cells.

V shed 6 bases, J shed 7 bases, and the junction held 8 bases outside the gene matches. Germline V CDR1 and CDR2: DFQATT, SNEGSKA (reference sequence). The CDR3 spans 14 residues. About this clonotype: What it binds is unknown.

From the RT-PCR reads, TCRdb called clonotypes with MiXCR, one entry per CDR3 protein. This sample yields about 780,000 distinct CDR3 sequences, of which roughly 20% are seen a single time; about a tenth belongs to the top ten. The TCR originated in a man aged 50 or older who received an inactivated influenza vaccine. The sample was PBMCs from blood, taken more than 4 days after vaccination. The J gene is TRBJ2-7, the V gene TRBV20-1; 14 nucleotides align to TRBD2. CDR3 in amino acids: CSALGLAGVGEQYF. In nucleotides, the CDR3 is TGCAGTGCCCTGGGACTAGCGGGAGTTGGTGAGCAGTACTTC.